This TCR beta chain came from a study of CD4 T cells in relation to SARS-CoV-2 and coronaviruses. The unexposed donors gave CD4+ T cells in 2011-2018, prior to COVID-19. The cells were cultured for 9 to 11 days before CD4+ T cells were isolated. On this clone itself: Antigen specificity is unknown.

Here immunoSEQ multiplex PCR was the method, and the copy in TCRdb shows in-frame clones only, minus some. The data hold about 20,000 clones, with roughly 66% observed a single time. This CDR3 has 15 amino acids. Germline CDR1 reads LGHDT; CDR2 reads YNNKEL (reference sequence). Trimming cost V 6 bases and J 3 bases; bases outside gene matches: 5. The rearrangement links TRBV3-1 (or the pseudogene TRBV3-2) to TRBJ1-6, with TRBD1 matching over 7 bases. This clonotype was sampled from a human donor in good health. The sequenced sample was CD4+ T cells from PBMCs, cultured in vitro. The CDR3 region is CASRDRVDYNSPLHF. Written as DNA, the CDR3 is TGTGCCAGCAGAGACAGGGTGGACTATAATTCACCCCTCCACTTT.